The rows below give T cell receptor beta chains drawn from one sample of a study of blood T cell repertoires in COVID-19. Clones were sequenced by immunoSEQ multiplex PCR, and TCRdb holds only the in-frame ones, with some missing. The sample carries roughly 300,000 clones, approximately 84% recorded once. The sample consisted of PBMCs or T cells enriched from blood (not recorded which). These receptor sequences come from a man between 25 and 39 years old who had recovered from COVID-19. CDR3s include the opening cysteine and the closing phenylalanine or tryptophan. The D gene is left open where the match is weak. Not all rows give a size; the values are once, few, many and, for expanded clones, a class.

clone_size j_call d_call v_call cdr3_nt cdr3_aa
- TRBJ2-7 - TRBV11-2 TGTGCCAGCAGCTTAGATAGGGGTTTCCCCCCGGCGGGACAGCGATACGAGCAGTACTTC CASSLDRGFPPAGQRYEQYF
- TRBJ2-1 - TRBV29-1 TGCAGCGTTGGAATTCGTCGGGGGGAGCAGTTCTTC CSVGIRRGEQFF
- TRBJ2-5 TRBD1 TRBV2 TGTGCCAGCAGTCGGAGGACAGGGGGGGCCCAAGAGACCCAGTACTTC CASSRRTGGAQETQYF
few TRBJ1-1 - TRBV28 TGTGCCAGCAGTCCGTCAGGTTTAGTAGCTTTCTTT CASSPSGLVAFF
- TRBJ1-1 TRBD1 TRBV5-1 TGCGCCAGCAGCTCCGGGACAGGGGCCGTTAGGATATTT CASSSGTGAVRIF
- TRBJ2-5 TRBD1 TRBV5-6 TGTGCCAGCAGCTTGCAAGACAGGGTACAAGAGACCCAGTACTTC CASSLQDRVQETQYF
few TRBJ1-4 - TRBV2 TGTGCCAGCAGCCCGGATAGGAGGGCGGAAAAACTGTTTTTT CASSPDRRAEKLFF
- TRBJ1-2 TRBD1 TRBV5-4 TGTGCCAGCAGCTTGTTTTCCGGGACAGGGGTCTACGGCTACACCTTC CASSLFSGTGVYGYTF
- TRBJ2-5 - TRBV18 TGTGCCAGCTCACCGGGAACGGGGGAGACCCAGTACTTC CASSPGTGETQYF
- TRBJ1-2 - TRBV15 TGTGCCACCAGCCAGGCGGGGGTTAACTATGGCTACACCTTC CATSQAGVNYGYTF
- TRBJ1-5 - TRBV7-9 TGTGCCAGCAGTCGAGGGAATAATCAGCCCCAGCATTTT CASSRGNNQPQHF
- TRBJ2-7 - TRBV18 TGTGCCAGCTCCCCCGGGCCAGGGTACGAGCAGTACTTC CASSPGPGYEQYF
- TRBJ1-1 TRBD1 TRBV12-3/TRBV12-4 TGTGCCAGCAGTTTGACAGGGGATTTGGAGGCTTTCTTT CASSLTGDLEAFF
- TRBJ1-2 - TRBV19 TGTGCCAGTAGCACAACGGACAGAAGAGACTATGGCTACACCTTC CASSTTDRRDYGYTF
- TRBJ2-5 - TRBV18 TGTGCCAGCTCACCCCCCGGACCACGGGGAGAGACCCAGTACTTC CASSPPGPRGETQYF
- TRBJ1-6 TRBD1 TRBV20-1 TGCAGTGCTAGTACGACAGGGGGCGCGGGATCACCCCTCCACTTT CSASTTGGAGSPLHF
- TRBJ1-1 - TRBV9 TGTGCCAGCAGCGTAGGCTCAGGGTTGGACACTGAAGCTTTCTTT CASSVGSGLDTEAFF
once TRBJ2-1 TRBD1 TRBV28 TGTGCCAGCAGTCCTTCCGGACAGGGATATAGTGAGCAGTTCTTC CASSPSGQGYSEQFF
- TRBJ1-4 TRBD1 TRBV29-1 TGCAGCGTTGAATTGCGAGGGGGCTGGAATGAAAAACTGTTTTTT CSVELRGGWNEKLFF
- TRBJ2-7 - TRBV5-1 TGCGCCAGCAGCTTGGGTCCAGCCTACGAGCAGTACTTC CASSLGPAYEQYF
few TRBJ1-4 - TRBV24-1 TGTGCCACCAGTGATTTAAGTGCCGGGACTCCGAGGTTTAATGAAAAACTGTTTTTT CATSDLSAGTPRFNEKLFF
- TRBJ2-7 - TRBV11-2 TGTGCCAGCAGCTTCCGACTAGCCTACGAGCAGTACTTC CASSFRLAYEQYF
- TRBJ2-5 TRBD2 TRBV7-9 TGTGCCAGCAGCCCCCTCGCTTCTAGCGGGAGGGGTTTTTCGGAGACCCAGTACTTC CASSPLASSGRGFSETQYF
- TRBJ2-7 TRBD1 TRBV11-2 TGTGCCAGCAGCTTAGGTGCAGGGGGCCTACCTTACGAGCAGTACTTC CASSLGAGGLPYEQYF
- TRBJ2-3 TRBD2 TRBV5-1 TGCGCCAGCAGCTTTAGGACTAGCGGGAGGGGTGATACGCAGTATTTT CASSFRTSGRGDTQYF
- TRBJ2-3 TRBD2 TRBV7-8 TGTGCCAGCAGCCCTATTCTAGCGGGGAAGTCGGATACGCAGTATTTT CASSPILAGKSDTQYF
- TRBJ1-1 - TRBV18 TGTGCCAGCTCACCGCAACCGGGATCGAACACTGAAGCTTTCTTT CASSPQPGSNTEAFF
- TRBJ1-1 - TRBV6-5 TGTGCCAGCAGCCCGGGAGATAACACTGAAGCTTTCTTT CASSPGDNTEAFF
once TRBJ1-1 - TRBV27 TGTGCCAGCAGTTTACTTCAGGGACACTATTCGAACACTGAAGCTTTCTTT CASSLLQGHYSNTEAFF
- TRBJ2-2 - TRBV9 TGTGCCAGCGGGAGGAGCACCGGGGAGCTGTTTTTT CASGRSTGELFF
- TRBJ2-1 TRBD2 TRBV19 TGTGCCAGTAGTCCCCTCGTGGCGGGAGGGAGCAATGAGCAGTTCTTC CASSPLVAGGSNEQFF
- TRBJ2-2 TRBD2 TRBV4-1 TGCGCCAGCAGTACGGGAGGGGTTTCGAGAACCGGGGAGCTGTTTTTT CASSTGGVSRTGELFF
- TRBJ1-2 - TRBV27 TGTGCCAGCAGTCAATCGGGACTCTTTAACTATGGCTACACCTTC CASSQSGLFNYGYTF
few TRBJ2-7 TRBD2 TRBV19 TGTGCCAGTAGCCGGGCTAGCGGCCCCTACGAGCAGTACTTC CASSRASGPYEQYF
- TRBJ2-7 TRBD1 TRBV18 TGTGCCAGCTCACCTGGGACAGAATTTTACGAGCAGTACTTC CASSPGTEFYEQYF
once TRBJ2-2 TRBD2 TRBV5-1 TGCGCCAGCAAAGATAGCGGGGGAATCACCGGGGAGCTGTTTTTT CASKDSGGITGELFF
once TRBJ2-7 TRBD2 TRBV5-1 TGCGCCAGCGCACTAGCGGGGGACCACCGACTCTCCTACGAGCAGTACTTC CASALAGDHRLSYEQYF
- TRBJ1-2 - TRBV11-2 TGTGCCAGCAGCTCCACCTCGAGCACTAACTATGGCTACACCTTC CASSSTSSTNYGYTF
- TRBJ2-3 - TRBV10-2 TGCGCCAGCAGTGACCTTGGCGGGCCTAGCACAGATACGCAGTATTTT CASSDLGGPSTDTQYF
- TRBJ2-1 TRBD2 TRBV10-1 TGCGCCAGCAGTGAGGCTAGCGGGGGCCCTACCCTCTACAATGAGCAGTTCTTC CASSEASGGPTLYNEQFF
- TRBJ1-1 - TRBV7-8 TGTGCCAGCAGCCACCACAGGGAATGGAACACTGAAGCTTTCTTT CASSHHREWNTEAFF
once TRBJ1-5 - TRBV6-5 TGTGCCAGCAAAGGGGTTCAGCCCCAGCATTTT CASKGVQPQHF
- TRBJ1-4 TRBD1 TRBV19 TGTGCCTCGACCCGGGTGGGACAGGGTTTGGTGAGTATCCGAAAACTGTTTTTT CASTRVGQGLVSIRKLFF
- TRBJ2-3 - TRBV30 TGTGCCTGCCTACAGGGATTTACCACAGATACGCAGTATTTT CACLQGFTTDTQYF
- TRBJ2-3 - TRBV11-2 TGTGCCAGCAGCCGCGGGTTTAGCACAGATACGCAGTATTTT CASSRGFSTDTQYF
- TRBJ1-2 - TRBV20-1 TGCAGTGCTAGACGGGGGGGCTACACCTTC CSARRGGYTF
once TRBJ2-7 TRBD2 TRBV2 TGTGCCAGCAGTGAAGTGGGACTAGCGGGATACGAGCAGTACTTC CASSEVGLAGYEQYF
- TRBJ2-5 TRBD1 TRBV5-1 TGCGCCAGCACCCTGACAGGGATACTCCAAGAGACCCAGTACTTC CASTLTGILQETQYF
- TRBJ1-2 TRBD1 TRBV28 TGTGCCAGCAGTTCCCCCGGGACAGGGGGGTTGTATATCTATGGCTACACCTTC CASSSPGTGGLYIYGYTF
- TRBJ2-5 TRBD2 TRBV5-1 TGCGCCAGCAGCGCAACTAGCGGGAAAGAGACCCAGTACTTC CASSATSGKETQYF
once TRBJ2-7 - TRBV9 TGTGCCAGCAGCGCAGAGGACAGCAGATACTACGAGCAGTACTTC CASSAEDSRYYEQYF
- TRBJ1-3 - TRBV9 TGTGCCAGCAGCGTAGCTACCGCCGAGTCTGGAAACACCATATATTTT CASSVATAESGNTIYF
few TRBJ1-1 - TRBV5-4 TGTGCCAGCAGCTTGGTGGGGAGCACTGAAGCTTTCTTT CASSLVGSTEAFF